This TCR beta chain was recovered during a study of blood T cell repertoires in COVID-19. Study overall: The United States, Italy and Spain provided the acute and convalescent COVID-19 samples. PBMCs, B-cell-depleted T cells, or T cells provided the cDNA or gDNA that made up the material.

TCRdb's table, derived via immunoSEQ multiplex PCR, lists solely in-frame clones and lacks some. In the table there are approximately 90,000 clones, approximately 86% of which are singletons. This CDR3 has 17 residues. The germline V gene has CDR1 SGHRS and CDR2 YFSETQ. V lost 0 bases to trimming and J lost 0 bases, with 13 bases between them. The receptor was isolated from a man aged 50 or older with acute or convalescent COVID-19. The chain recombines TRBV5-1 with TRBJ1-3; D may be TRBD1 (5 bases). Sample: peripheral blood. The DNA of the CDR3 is TGCGCCAGCAGCTTGGAGGGCCAGGGACTCTCTGGAAACACCATATATTTT. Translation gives CASSLEGQGLSGNTIYF.